This section outlines one T cell receptor (beta chain) sequence together with its context. Its cognate antigen is unknown. The data derive from a study of Ad26.COV2.S vaccination and SARS-CoV-2 variants. Measured with immunoSEQ multiplex PCR; TCRdb has only the in-frame clones, and not every one. This sample has under 150,000 clones, with 86% found just once. Findings and limits, study-wide: Vaccinees and placebo recipients showed similar non-spike TCR breadth. Following vaccination, spike-specific CD8+ and CD4+ T cell responses reportedly exhibited substantial breadth.

The sequences come from peripheral blood, collected after recovery from COVID-19. This TCR came from a human donor who had recovered from COVID-19.

The CDR3 loop reads CASSFGAGSEAFF. The CDR3 DNA is TGTGCCAGCAGTTTCGGGGCAGGGTCTGAAGCTTTCTTT. The chain carries TRBV28 and TRBJ1-1, with D possibly TRBD1 on 5 matching bases. V lost 3 bases and J lost 6, with 11 bases in between. The CDR3 totals 13 residues. Germline CDR1 reads MDHEN; CDR2 reads SYDVKM.